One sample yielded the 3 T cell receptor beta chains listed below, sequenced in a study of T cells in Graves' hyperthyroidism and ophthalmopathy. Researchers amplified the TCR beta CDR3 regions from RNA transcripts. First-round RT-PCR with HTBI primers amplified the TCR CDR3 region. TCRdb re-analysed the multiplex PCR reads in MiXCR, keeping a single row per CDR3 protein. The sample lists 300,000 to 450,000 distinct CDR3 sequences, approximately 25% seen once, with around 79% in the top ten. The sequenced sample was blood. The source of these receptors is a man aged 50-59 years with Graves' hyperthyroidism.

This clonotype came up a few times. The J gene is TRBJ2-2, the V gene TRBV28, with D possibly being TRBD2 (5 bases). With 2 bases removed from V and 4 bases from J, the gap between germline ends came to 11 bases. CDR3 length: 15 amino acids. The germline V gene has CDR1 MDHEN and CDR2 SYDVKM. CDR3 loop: CASSLHGLVTGELFF. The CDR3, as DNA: TGTGCCAGCAGTTTACACGGACTTGTCACCGGGGAGCTGTTTTTT.

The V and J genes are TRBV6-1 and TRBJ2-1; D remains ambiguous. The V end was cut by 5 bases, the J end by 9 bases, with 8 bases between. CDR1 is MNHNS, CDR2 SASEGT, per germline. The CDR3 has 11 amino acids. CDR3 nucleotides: TGTGCCAGCAGTAAGCCGGGTGAGCAGTTCTTC. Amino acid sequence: CASSKPGEQFF.

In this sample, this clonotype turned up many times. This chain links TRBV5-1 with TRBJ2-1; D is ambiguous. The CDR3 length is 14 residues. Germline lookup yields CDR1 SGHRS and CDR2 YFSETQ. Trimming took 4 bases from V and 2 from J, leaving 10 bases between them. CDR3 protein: CASSPSITYNEQFF. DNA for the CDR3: TGCGCCAGCAGCCCGAGTATAACCTACAATGAGCAGTTCTTC.